The clone carrying this T cell receptor (beta chain) was detected only once. Recovery among Cohort 3 donors was established by two negative PCRs, clearance, or symptom resolution. This sample is part of a study of blood T cell repertoires in COVID-19. Study as a whole: Sites across the United States, Italy and Spain contributed samples from acute and convalescent COVID-19.

In the original workflow: From reference gene primer amplification, estimates of nucleated cell counts were derived. Only in-frame clones appear in the TCRdb table, and some are missing; sequencing was by immunoSEQ multiplex PCR. V, J and clone size are those of that table, while D and trimming were read from the DNA. The table records 270,000 or so clones, around nine tenths of them present only once. Germline CDR1 and CDR2: MRHNA and SNTAGT. The CDR3 consists of 15 residues. Unmatched junction bases numbered 11, after V lost 6 bases and J lost 6 bases. The TCR comes from a woman younger than 30 who had recovered from COVID-19. J is TRBJ1-2 and V is TRBV6-4; 9 nucleotides match TRBD1. Source material: PBMCs or T cells enriched from blood (not recorded which). The CDR3 is CASRPGQGMFDGYTF. The CDR3 DNA sequence: TGTGCCAGCAGGCCGGGACAGGGTATGTTCGATGGCTACACCTTC.